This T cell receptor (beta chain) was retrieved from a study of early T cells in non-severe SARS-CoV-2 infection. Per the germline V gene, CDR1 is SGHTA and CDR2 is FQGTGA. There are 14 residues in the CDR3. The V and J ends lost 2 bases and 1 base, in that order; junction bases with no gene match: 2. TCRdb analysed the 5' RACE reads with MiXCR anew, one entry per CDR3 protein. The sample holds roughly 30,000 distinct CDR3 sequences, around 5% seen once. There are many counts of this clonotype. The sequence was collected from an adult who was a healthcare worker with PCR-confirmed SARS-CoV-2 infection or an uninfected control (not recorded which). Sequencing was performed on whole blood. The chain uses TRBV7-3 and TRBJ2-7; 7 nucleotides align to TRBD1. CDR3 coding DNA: TGTGCCAGCAGCTTAGTGACAGGGTCCTACGAGCAGTACTTC. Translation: CASSLVTGSYEQYF.